This T cell receptor (beta chain) was identified in a study of PD-L1 blockade in urothelial cancer. Whole-study context: Each blood sample yielded a median of approximately 140,000 T cells.

Patients presented with locally advanced or metastatic urothelial carcinoma. Individual patients had between 1 and 8 samples, taken pretreatment and on-treatment. CDR1 and CDR2 from the germline V gene are SGHRS and YFSETQ. The CDR3 has 14 residues. V trimming: 3 bases; J trimming: 5 bases; junction bases outside the gene matches: 3. Turning to this clone: The antigen is not known. The sample has other DNA sequences that encode this CDR3 too.

Study conclusions and caveats: Stronger expansion of tumor-associated clones in blood at 3 weeks distinguished durable-benefit patients.

TCRdb's copy holds only in-frame clones and misses some; the assay was immunoSEQ multiplex PCR. The sample consists of 35,000 to 45,000 clones, more than 75% of them appearing once. This sequence was found in a woman aged 55-69 years with urothelial cancer. Here the sequenced sample was PBMCs, taken around atezolizumab (anti-PD-L1) treatment. This chain joins TRBV5-1 and TRBJ2-1; 9 positions match TRBD1. The DNA of the CDR3 is TGCGCCAGCAGCTGGGGACAGGGTAACAATGAGCAGTTCTTC. Translation gives CASSWGQGNNEQFF.